The T cell receptor (beta chain) under discussion was sequenced for a study of long-term antiretroviral therapy in people with HIV. Per germline, CDR1 MNHEY and CDR2 SVGAGI. CDR3 length: 13 amino acids. Trimming left V 2 bases short and J 1 base short, with 5 bases between. Samples were assayed with immunoSEQ v3.0 at survey level. The table came from immunoSEQ multiplex PCR; TCRdb's copy has only in-frame clones and leaves some out. The sample includes about 16,000 clones, roughly 88% of them seen just once. For each donor, at least one pre-ART and at least two post-ART PBMC samples were available. This chain connects TRBV6-5 to TRBJ1-1, with D unresolved. The TCR comes from a woman aged 25 to 39 with HIV. This specimen consisted of unsorted PBMCs, obtained approximately 2.3 years before starting antiretroviral therapy. The CDR3 sequence is CASSYAGNTEAFF. The CDR3 bases are TGTGCCAGCAGTTACGCAGGGAACACTGAAGCTTTCTTT.